The present entry profiles one T cell receptor beta chain with its context. The target antigen is unknown. The data derive from a study of T cell repertoires in cytomegalovirus infection. At the level of the study: Based on public TCR beta signatures, there were indications of CMV infection and of a matching HLA type.

Per the germline V gene, CDR1 is DFQATT and CDR2 is SNEGSKA (reference sequence). CDR3 length: 15 amino acids. V was cut by 0 bases and J by 4 bases, with 15 bases left in between. Notes on the study in general: Using cumulative public TCR beta family frequency, the authors identified those who carried CMV together with the relevant HLA. HLA-C-restricted TCR beta clonotypes specific for CMV led the ex vivo response.

MiXCR, run by TCRdb on the reads, gives a single entry per CDR3 protein. The data show around 740,000 distinct CDR3 sequences, roughly 36% seen once. This TCR derives from a human donor in good health (CMV status not recorded). Some clones in this sample may be carry-over from other donors' samples. The gene calls are TRBV20-1 and TRBJ2-5; D possibly corresponds to TRBD1 (5 bases). Specimen: PBMCs. The CDR3 bases are TGCAGTGCTAGAGATCAAGGCAGGGCCGCAGAGACCCAGTACTTC. Amino acids: CSARDQGRAAETQYF.